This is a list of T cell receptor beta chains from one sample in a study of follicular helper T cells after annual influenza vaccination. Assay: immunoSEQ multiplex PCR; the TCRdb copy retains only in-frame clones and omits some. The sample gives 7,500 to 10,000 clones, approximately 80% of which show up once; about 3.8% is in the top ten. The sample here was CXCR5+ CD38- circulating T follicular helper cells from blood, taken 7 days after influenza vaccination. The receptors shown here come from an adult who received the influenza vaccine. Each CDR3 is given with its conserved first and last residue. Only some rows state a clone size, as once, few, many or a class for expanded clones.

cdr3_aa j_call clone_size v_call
CASSSPLDGYTF TRBJ1-2 . TRBV6-1
CASSGQNSPLHF TRBJ1-6 . TRBV19
CAISAEGSPLHF TRBJ1-6 . TRBV10-3
CASSLGQQETQYF TRBJ2-5 . TRBV7-9
CASSHPSTDTQYF TRBJ2-3 . TRBV19
CASGSGTGRAAGELFF TRBJ2-2 . TRBV12-5
CASSYSGTGNTIYF TRBJ1-3 . TRBV6-6
CASRPGPNTGELFF TRBJ2-2 . TRBV6-6
CASRNTVSGNTIYF TRBJ1-3 few TRBV6-5
CASSLSTGNEQFF TRBJ2-1 . TRBV7-7
CASSVEGNSPLHF TRBJ1-6 . TRBV19
CASSSPTRGTGELFF TRBJ2-2 . TRBV7-8
CASSQGQRQETQYF TRBJ2-5 . TRBV4-3
CAWRGRDPNYGYTF TRBJ1-2 . TRBV30
CASSTPWEDTQYF TRBJ2-3 . TRBV9
CASSFGDRGGTDTQYF TRBJ2-3 . TRBV7-2
CASLDRGDRAFF TRBJ1-1 . TRBV19
CASSAGDTEAFF TRBJ1-1 . TRBV10-2
CASSQEWGITEAFF TRBJ1-1 once TRBV4-1
CASSWGDSYEQYF TRBJ2-7 few TRBV28
CASTQQGTTRSEQFF TRBJ2-1 . TRBV19
CASSLGRSYEQYF TRBJ2-7 few TRBV7-2
CASSQPTTSSYNEQFF TRBJ2-1 . TRBV4-1
CASSLAQVNSYEQYF TRBJ2-7 . TRBV28
CASSLDRGPAYGYTF TRBJ1-2 . TRBV7-9
CASTPIPTRTGSEAFF TRBJ1-1 . TRBV9
CASSKRTLYEQYF TRBJ2-7 . TRBV21-1
CASSQDGTAGGYTF TRBJ1-2 few TRBV4-2
CASSERTGEGYTF TRBJ1-2 few TRBV7-9
CASSGGQGATTEAFF TRBJ1-1 . TRBV2
CASSLPQVQETQYF TRBJ2-5 few TRBV5-4
CASSFTDRDETQYF TRBJ2-5 . TRBV28
CASSIGFSSNQPQHF TRBJ1-5 . TRBV19
CASSLEQSDGYTF TRBJ1-2 . TRBV28
CASGSPGGREQFF TRBJ2-1 once TRBV6-5
CASSLPIGVSTF TRBJ1-2 . TRBV5-6
CLWERNTEAFF TRBJ1-1 . TRBV30
CASSLGPPPRTDTQYF TRBJ2-3 . TRBV7-2
CASSPQPSRATTDTQYF TRBJ2-3 . TRBV28
CASSRTGGPPNEQFF TRBJ2-1 . TRBV18
CASSQDRTSGNEQFF TRBJ2-1 . TRBV4-2
CASSLRASGTSYNEQFF TRBJ2-1 . TRBV19
CASSDSLLQETQYF TRBJ2-5 once TRBV6-4
CASSRTAYNEQFF TRBJ2-1 . TRBV6-5
CATSREGSAGAYADTQYF TRBJ2-3 . TRBV15
CASSLRGSYEQYF TRBJ2-7 . TRBV7-2
CASLSGAYQETQYF TRBJ2-5 . TRBV2
CSVETSGGRYNEQFF TRBJ2-1 . TRBV29-1
CASSPRQNTDTQYF TRBJ2-3 . TRBV18
CSANVHNEQFF TRBJ2-1 . TRBV20-1
CASRGTAEKVAFF TRBJ1-1 . TRBV28